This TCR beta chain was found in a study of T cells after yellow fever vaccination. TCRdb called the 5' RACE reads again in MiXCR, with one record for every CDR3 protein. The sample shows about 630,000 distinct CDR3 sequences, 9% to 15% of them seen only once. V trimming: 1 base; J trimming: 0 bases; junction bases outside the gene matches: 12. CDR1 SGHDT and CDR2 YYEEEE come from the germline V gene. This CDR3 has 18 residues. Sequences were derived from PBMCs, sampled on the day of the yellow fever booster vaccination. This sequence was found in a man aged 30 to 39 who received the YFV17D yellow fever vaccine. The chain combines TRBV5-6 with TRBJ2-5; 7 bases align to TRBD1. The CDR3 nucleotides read TGTGCCAGCAGCTTGAGGCAGGGGGATTTCGCGTACCAAGAGACCCAGTACTTC. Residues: CASSLRQGDFAYQETQYF.